The TCR beta chain described here comes from a study of blood T cell repertoires in COVID-19. Study-level background: T cells, B-cell-depleted T cells, or PBMCs supplied cDNA or gDNA.

Participants reported their clinical history, and cohort assignment relied on those reports. Recovered participants had two consecutive negative NP/OP PCR tests, healthcare professional clearance, or symptom resolution. Original processing methods: How many nucleated cells were present was estimated from reference gene primer amplification. Sequencing used immunoSEQ multiplex PCR; TCRdb keeps in-frame clones, though not all of them. The D gene and trimming were derived from the DNA, and the V and J assignments and clone size from that table. The data hold about 300,000 clones, with 86% observed a single time. CDR3 size: 15 residues. The trim removed 3 bases at V and 5 bases at J, leaving 5 bases unmatched. The germline V gene encodes CDR1 SGHRS and CDR2 YFSETQ.

This chain uses TRBV5-1 with TRBJ1-4; 9 bases fit TRBD1. The clonotype was recovered from a man under 40 who had recovered from COVID-19. Sequenced: PBMCs or T cells enriched from blood (not recorded which). The CDR3 here is CASSWGDRENEKLFF. In nucleotides, the CDR3 is TGCGCCAGCAGCTGGGGGGACAGGGAGAATGAAAAACTGTTTTTT.